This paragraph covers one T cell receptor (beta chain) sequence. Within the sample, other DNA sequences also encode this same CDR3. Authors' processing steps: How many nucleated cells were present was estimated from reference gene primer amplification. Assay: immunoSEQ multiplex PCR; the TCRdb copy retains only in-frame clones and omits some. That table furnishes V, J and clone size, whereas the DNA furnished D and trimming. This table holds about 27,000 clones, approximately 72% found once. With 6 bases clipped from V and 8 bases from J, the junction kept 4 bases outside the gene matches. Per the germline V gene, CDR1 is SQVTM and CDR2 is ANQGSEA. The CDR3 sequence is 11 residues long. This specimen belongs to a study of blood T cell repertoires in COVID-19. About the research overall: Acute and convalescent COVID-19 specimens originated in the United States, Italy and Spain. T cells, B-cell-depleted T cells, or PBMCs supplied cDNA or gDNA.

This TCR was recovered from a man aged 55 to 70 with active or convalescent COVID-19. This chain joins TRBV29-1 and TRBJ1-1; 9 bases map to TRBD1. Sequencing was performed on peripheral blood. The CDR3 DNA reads TGCAGCGTAGACAGGGGGACCGAAGCTTTCTTT. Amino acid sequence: CSVDRGTEAFF.